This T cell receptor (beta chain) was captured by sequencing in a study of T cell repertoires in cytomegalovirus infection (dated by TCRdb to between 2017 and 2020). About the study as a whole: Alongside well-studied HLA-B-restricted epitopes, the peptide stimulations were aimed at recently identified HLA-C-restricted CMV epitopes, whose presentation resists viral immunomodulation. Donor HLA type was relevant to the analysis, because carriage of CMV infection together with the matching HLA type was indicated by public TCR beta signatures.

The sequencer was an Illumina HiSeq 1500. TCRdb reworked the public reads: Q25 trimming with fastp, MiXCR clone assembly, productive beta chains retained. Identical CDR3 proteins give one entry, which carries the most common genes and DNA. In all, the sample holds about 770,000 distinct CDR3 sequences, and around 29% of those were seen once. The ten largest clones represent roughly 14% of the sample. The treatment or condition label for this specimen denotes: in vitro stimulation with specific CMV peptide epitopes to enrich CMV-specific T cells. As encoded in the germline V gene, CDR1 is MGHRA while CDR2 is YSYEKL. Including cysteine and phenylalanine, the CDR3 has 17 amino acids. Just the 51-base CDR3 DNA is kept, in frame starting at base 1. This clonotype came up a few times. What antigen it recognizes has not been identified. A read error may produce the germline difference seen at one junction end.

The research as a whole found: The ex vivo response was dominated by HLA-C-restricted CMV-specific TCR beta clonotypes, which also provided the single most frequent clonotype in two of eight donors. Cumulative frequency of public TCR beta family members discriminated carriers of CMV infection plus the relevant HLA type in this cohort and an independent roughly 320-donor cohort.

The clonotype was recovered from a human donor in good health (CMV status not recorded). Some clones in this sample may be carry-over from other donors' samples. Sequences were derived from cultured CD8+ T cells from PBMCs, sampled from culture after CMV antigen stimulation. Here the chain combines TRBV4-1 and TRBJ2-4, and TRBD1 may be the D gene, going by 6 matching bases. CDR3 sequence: CASSEDLGTTAKNIQYF. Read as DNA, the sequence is TGCGCCAGCAGCGAAGACTTGGGGACAACCGCCAAAAACATTCAGTACTTC.